This TCR beta chain came from a study of blood T cell repertoires in COVID-19. On the study more broadly: Samples representing acute and convalescent COVID-19 were sourced from the United States, Italy and Spain.

The CDR3 runs 15 residues. Looked up from germline, CDR1 is LNHDA and CDR2 is SQIVND (reference sequence). Trimming at V came to 3 bases and at J to 0 bases, leaving 4 bases not matched to a gene. TCRdb's copy holds only in-frame clones and misses some; the assay was immunoSEQ multiplex PCR. This sample carries roughly 140,000 clones, around 84% of them seen once, and the ten largest clones take around 9.8%. The receptor was isolated from a woman aged 45-65 years with acute or convalescent COVID-19. This rearrangement joins TRBV19 to TRBJ1-1, with TRBD1 matching over 7 bases. What was sequenced was peripheral blood. CDR3 nucleotides: TGTGCCAGTAGTATCTTAGGACAGGTGAACACTGAAGCTTTCTTT. Encoded protein: CASSILGQVNTEAFF.